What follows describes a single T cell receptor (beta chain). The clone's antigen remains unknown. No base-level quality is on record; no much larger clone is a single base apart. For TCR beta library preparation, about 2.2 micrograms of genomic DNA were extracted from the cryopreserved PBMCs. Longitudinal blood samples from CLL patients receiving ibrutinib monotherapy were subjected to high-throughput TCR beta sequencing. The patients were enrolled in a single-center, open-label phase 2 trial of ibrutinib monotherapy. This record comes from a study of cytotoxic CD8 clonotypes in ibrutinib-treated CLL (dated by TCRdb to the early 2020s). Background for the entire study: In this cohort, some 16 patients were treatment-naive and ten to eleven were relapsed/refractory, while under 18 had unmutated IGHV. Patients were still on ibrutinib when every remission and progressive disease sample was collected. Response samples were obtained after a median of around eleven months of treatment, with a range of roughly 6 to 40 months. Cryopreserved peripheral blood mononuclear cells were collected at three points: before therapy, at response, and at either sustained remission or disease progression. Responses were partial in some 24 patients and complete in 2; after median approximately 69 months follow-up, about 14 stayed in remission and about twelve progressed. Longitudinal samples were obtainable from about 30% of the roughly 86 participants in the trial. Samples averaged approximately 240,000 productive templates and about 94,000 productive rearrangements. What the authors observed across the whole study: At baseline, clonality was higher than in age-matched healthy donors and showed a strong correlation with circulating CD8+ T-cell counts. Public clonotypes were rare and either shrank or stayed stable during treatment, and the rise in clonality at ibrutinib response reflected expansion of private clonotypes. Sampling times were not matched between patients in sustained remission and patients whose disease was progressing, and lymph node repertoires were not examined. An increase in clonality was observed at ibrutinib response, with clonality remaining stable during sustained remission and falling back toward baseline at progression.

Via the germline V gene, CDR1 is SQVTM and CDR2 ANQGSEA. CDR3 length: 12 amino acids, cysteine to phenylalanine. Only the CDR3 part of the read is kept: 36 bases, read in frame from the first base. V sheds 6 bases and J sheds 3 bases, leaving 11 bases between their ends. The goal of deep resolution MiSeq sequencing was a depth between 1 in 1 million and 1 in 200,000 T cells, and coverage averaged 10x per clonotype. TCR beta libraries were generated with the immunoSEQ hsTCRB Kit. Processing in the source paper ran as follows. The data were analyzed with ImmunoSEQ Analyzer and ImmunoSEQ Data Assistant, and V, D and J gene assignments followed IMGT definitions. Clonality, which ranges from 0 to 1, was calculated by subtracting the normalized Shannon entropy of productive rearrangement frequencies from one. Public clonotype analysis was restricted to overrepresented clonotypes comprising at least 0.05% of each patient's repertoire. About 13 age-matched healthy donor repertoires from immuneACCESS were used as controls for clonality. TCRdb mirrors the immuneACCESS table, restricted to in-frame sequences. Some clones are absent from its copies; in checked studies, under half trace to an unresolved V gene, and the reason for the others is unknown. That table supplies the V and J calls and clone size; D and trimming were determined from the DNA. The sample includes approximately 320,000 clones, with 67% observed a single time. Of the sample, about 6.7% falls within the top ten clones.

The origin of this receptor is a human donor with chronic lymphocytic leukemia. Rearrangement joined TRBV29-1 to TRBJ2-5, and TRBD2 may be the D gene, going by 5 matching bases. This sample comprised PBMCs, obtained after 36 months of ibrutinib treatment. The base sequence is TGCAGCGTCCGTGTCGGGAAAGAGACCCAGTACTTC. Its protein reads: CSVRVGKETQYF.